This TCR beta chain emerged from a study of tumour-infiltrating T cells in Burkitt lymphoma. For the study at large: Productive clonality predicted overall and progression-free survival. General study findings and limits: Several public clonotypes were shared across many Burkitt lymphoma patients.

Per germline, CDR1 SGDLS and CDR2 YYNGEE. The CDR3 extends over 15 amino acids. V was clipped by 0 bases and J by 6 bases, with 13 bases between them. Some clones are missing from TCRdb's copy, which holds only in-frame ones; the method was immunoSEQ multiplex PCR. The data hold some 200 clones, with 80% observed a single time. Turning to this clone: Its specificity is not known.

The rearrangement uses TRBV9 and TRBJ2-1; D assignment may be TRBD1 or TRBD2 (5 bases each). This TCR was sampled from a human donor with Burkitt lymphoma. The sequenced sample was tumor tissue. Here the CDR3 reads CASSVGGVSVNEQFF. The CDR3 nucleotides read TGTGCCAGCAGCGTAGGAGGGGTCAGTGTCAATGAGCAGTTCTTC.